This T cell receptor (beta chain) emerged from a study of beta chain features in type 1 diabetes. This clone was seen just once. The antigen remains unidentified. With V trimmed by 5 bases and J by 3 bases, 9 bases remained unmatched. The germline CDR1 and CDR2 sequences are MNHEY and SMNVEV (reference sequence). The CDR3 covers 15 residues. Study-wide points: More deletions and fewer insertions at VDJ junctions were found in patients with type 1 diabetes. Healthy donors had naive, central memory and Treg TCRB repertoires that appeared less similar than those seen among patients. All four CD4+ subsets of Type 1 diabetes patients contained TCRB CDR3s that were moderately but significantly shorter.

Of the isolated RNA, all was reverse transcribed, and so the sequenced material was expressed TCRB transcripts. The table came from immunoSEQ multiplex PCR; TCRdb's copy has only in-frame clones and leaves some out. The data hold 25,000 to 35,000 clones, with about 65% observed a single time. The TCR sequence derives from a woman in her 30s with type 1 diabetes. The chain couples TRBV27 to TRBJ1-2, with 7 bases identical to TRBD1. Sequenced: Tregs from blood. CDR3 amino acids: CASSPSTGSDYGYTF. As DNA, the CDR3 is TGTGCCAGCAGTCCATCGACAGGGTCGGACTATGGCTACACCTTC.